The 18 T cell receptor beta chains reported below all come from one sample, sequenced in a study of T cells expressing NK-cell markers. TCRdb reprocessed the 5' RACE reads and keeps a single row for each CDR3 protein, giving no DNA. Its listing shows about 550,000 distinct CDR3 sequences. The sequenced material came from blood T cells: a sorted CD56 or NKG2C T cell subset, CD4+ or CD8+ T cells, or bulk PBMC T cells (not recorded which). The source of these receptors is a man aged 18-30 years in good health.

Here the CDR3 reads CASSHPGLGGALQETQYF. V usage is TRBV9 and J usage is TRBJ2-5; there is no DNA to check the TCRdb D call of TRBD2. This CDR3 is 18 amino acids long. Germline CDR1 SGDLS, CDR2 YYNGEE.

The V gene is TRBV5-1, the J gene TRBJ2-7; TCRdb lists TRBD2, though no DNA is available to test this call. The CDR3 consists of 17 residues. Per germline, CDR1 SGHRS and CDR2 YFSETQ. This CDR3 reads CASSLRALAGNSYEQYF.

CDR3 protein: CASGLTGAATNEKLFF. The V and J genes are TRBV12-5 and TRBJ1-4; with no DNA, the TCRdb D assignment of TRBD1 cannot be verified. Germline CDR1 and CDR2: LGHNT and FRNRAP. CDR3 length: 16 amino acids.

V gene TRBV3-1 combines with J gene TRBJ2-2; TCRdb calls TRBD2, which cannot be checked without DNA. CDR3 length: 16 residues. Per the germline V gene, CDR1 is LGHDT and CDR2 is YNNKEL (reference sequence). The CDR3 here is CASSQSSLANTGELFF.

J is TRBJ2-1 and V is TRBV12-3 or TRBV12-4; TCRdb picks TRBD2, but there is no DNA to check that call. This CDR3 spans 12 amino acids. The CDR3 sequence: CASSLSGRALFF.

The V and J genes are TRBV20-1 and TRBJ2-7; TCRdb outputs TRBD1, but without DNA this stays unchecked. Germline CDR1 and CDR2: DFQATT and SNEGSKA (reference sequence). This CDR3 contains 12 residues. CDR3: CRTDRERYEQYF.

The V call is TRBV9, the J call TRBJ2-3; the D gene TCRdb calls, TRBD2, cannot be checked with no DNA. Germline CDR1 SGDLS, CDR2 YYNGEE. The CDR3 runs 14 residues. CDR3 loop: CASSVVEGLDTQYF.

The chain is built from TRBV6-6 and TRBJ2-2; lacking DNA, the TRBD2 call made by TCRdb goes unchecked. CDR3 length: 11 amino acids. Germline V CDR1 and CDR2: MNHNY, SVGAGI (reference sequence). CDR3 region: CASAGAGELFF.

CDR3 sequence reads: CATSGRDSNYGYTF. V gene TRBV24-1 combines with J gene TRBJ1-2; TCRdb indicates TRBD1, and absent DNA this call remains unverified. Germline lookup yields CDR1 KGHDR and CDR2 SFDVKD. This CDR3 comprises 14 residues.

This chain connects TRBV5-5 to TRBJ2-5; TCRdb's D call, TRBD1, is unchecked because there is no DNA. This CDR3 spans 15 amino acids. Per the germline V gene, CDR1 is SGHKS and CDR2 is YYEKEE (reference sequence). The chain's CDR3 is CASSLAKGIRETQYF.

CDR3 protein: CSVDISGGISEQFF. The chain has TRBV29-1 and TRBJ2-1; the TCRdb D gene call, TRBD2, has no DNA to confirm it. The germline V gene has CDR1 SQVTM and CDR2 ANQGSEA. This CDR3 region has 14 residues.

The chain joins TRBV12-3 or TRBV12-4 to TRBJ2-1; without DNA, the TCRdb call of TRBD1 cannot be checked. This CDR3 has 17 amino acids. The CDR3 loop reads CASSFLFGDRVYNEQFF.

J is TRBJ2-1 and V is TRBV5-1; TCRdb's D gene call, TRBD1, goes unchecked for lack of DNA. This CDR3 comprises 14 residues. Germline assignment: CDR1 SGHRS and CDR2 YFSETQ. The CDR3 spells CASSLAAPPTEQFF.

The rearrangement joins TRBV29-1 to TRBJ1-5; TCRdb outputs TRBD1, but without DNA this stays unchecked. The CDR3 runs 14 residues. CDR1 and CDR2 (germline): SQVTM, ANQGSEA. The CDR3 loop is CSVQWGGSNQPQHF.

The chain links TRBV3-1 to TRBJ1-2; lacking DNA, the TRBD1 call made by TCRdb goes unchecked. Germline-derived CDR1 and CDR2 are LGHDT and YNNKEL (reference sequence). There are 15 residues in the CDR3. The CDR3 sequence: CASSHGQGGYYGYTF. The full variable domain, rest sourced from reference TRBV3-1 and TRBJ1-2, is DTAVSQTPKYLVTQMGNDKSIKCEQNLGHDTMYWYKQDSKKFLKIMFSYNNKELIINETVPNRFSPKSPDKAHLNLHINSLELGDSAVYFCASSHGQGGYYGYTFGSGTRLTVV.

The chain links TRBV27 to TRBJ2-1; the D call of TRBD1 rests on TCRdb alone, since no DNA is present to check it. Germline-derived CDR1 and CDR2 are MNHEY and SMNVEV (reference sequence). The CDR3 is made up of 15 amino acids. The CDR3 reads CASSFREGPYNEQFF.

CDR3 loop: CATSAGRRDSPSSYEQYF. This chain links TRBV24-1 with TRBJ2-7; TCRdb's assignment of TRBD1 cannot be checked, as there is no DNA. Per germline, CDR1 KGHDR and CDR2 SFDVKD. CDR3 length equals 18 residues.

The chain is built from TRBV20-1 and TRBJ1-1; the TRBD1 assignment by TCRdb is unverifiable without DNA. Germline V lookup: CDR1 DFQATT, CDR2 SNEGSKA (reference sequence). The length of the CDR3 is 15 residues. CDR3 in amino acids: CSARDAGRGNTEAFF.